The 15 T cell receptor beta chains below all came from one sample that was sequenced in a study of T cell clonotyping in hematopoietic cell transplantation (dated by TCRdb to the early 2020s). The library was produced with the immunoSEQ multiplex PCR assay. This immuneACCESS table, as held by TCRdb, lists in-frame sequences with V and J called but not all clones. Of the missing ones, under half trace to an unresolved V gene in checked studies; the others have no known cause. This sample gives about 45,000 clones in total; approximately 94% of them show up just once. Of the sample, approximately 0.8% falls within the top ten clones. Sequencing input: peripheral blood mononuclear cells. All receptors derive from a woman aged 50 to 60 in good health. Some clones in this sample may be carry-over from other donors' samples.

The CDR3 loop is CASRDREEGTEAFF. The CDR3 region has the DNA TGTGCCAGCAGGGACAGGGAGGAGGGCACTGAAGCTTTCTTT. V is TRBV28 and J is TRBJ1-1; the match to TRBD1 covers 8 bases. Trimming at V came to 6 bases and at J to 4 bases, leaving 7 bases not matched to a gene. This CDR3 contains 14 residues. In germline, CDR1 is MDHEN, CDR2 SYDVKM.

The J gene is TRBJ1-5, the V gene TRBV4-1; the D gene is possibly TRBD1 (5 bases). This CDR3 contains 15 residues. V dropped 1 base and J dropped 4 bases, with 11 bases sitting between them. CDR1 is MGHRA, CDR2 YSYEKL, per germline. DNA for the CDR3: TGCGCCAGCAGCCAAGGAACGTGGGGGAATCAGCCCCAGCATTTT. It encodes CASSQGTWGNQPQHF.

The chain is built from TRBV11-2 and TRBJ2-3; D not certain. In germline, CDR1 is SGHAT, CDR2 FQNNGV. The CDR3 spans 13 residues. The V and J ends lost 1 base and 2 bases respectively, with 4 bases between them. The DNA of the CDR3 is TGTGCCAGCAGCTTAGGACCCACAGATACGCAGTATTTT. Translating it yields CASSLGPTDTQYF.

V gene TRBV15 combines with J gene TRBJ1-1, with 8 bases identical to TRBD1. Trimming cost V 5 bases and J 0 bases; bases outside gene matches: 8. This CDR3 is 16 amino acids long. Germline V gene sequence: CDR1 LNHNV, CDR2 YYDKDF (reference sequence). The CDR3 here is CATSGGTGTMNTEAFF. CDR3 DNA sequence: TGTGCCACCAGCGGGGGGACAGGAACGATGAACACTGAAGCTTTCTTT.

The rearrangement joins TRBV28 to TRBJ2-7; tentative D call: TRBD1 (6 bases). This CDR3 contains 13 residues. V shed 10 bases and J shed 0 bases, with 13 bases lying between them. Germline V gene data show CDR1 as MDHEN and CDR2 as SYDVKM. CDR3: CATIDRSSYEQYF. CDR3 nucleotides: TGTGCCACCATTGACAGGAGCTCCTACGAGCAGTACTTC.

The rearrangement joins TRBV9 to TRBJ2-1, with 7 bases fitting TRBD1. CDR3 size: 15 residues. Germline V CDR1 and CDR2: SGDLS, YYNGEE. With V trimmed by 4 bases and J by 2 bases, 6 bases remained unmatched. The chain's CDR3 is CASSTLGQTYNEQFF. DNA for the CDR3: TGTGCCAGCAGCACCCTGGGACAGACCTACAATGAGCAGTTCTTC.

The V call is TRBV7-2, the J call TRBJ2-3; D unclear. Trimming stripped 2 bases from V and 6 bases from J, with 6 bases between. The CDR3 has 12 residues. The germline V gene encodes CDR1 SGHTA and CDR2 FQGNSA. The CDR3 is CASSLRLDTQYF. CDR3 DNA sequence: TGTGCCAGCAGCTTAAGGTTGGATACGCAGTATTTT.

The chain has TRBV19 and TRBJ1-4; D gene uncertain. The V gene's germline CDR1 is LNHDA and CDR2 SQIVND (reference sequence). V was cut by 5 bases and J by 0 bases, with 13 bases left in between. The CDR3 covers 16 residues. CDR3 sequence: CASSLRAEATNEKLFF. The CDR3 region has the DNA TGTGCCAGTAGTTTGAGGGCAGAGGCAACTAATGAAAAACTGTTTTTT.

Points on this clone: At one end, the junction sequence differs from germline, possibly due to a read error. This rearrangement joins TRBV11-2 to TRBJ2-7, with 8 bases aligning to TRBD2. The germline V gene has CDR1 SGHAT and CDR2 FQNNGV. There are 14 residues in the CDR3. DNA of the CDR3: TGTGCCAGCAGCTTGAACAGGGCTATTTCAGCGGGGGACTTC. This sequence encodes CASSLNRAISAGDF.

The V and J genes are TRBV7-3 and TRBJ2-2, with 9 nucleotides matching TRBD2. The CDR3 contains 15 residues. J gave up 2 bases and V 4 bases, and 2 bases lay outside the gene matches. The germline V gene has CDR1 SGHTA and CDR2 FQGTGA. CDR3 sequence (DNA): TGTGCCAGCAGCTCGACTAGCGGAAACACCGGGGAGCTGTTTTTT. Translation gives CASSSTSGNTGELFF.

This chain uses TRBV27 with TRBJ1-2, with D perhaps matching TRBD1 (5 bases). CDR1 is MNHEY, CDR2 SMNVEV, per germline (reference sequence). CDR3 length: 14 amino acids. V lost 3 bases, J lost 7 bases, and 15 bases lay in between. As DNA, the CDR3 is TGTGCCAGCAGTTTCCGGGACCCCGGGAGTGGCTACACCTTC. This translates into CASSFRDPGSGYTF.

The CDR3, as DNA: TGTGCCAGCAGTTCGATGGGGACAGGGGATGATCAGCCCCAGCATTTT. Translating gives CASSSMGTGDDQPQHF. The rearrangement uses TRBV6-6 and TRBJ1-5, with TRBD1 matching over 10 bases. The germline V gene encodes CDR1 MNHNY and CDR2 SVGAGI (reference sequence). This CDR3 region has 16 residues. Losses at the gene ends were 4 bases for V and 5 bases for J; bases not matched to a gene: 8.

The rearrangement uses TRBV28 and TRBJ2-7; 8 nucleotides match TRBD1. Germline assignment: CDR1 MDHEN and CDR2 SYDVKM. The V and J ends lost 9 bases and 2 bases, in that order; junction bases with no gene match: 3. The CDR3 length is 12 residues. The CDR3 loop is CASETGAYEQYF. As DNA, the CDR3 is TGTGCCAGTGAGACAGGGGCCTACGAGCAGTACTTC.

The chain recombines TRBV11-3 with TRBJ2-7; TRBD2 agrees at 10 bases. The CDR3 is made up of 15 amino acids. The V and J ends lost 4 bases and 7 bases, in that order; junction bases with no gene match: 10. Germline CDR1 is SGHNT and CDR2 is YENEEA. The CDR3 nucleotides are TGTGCCAGCAGCTCATTCAGCGGGGGGGCCGGGGAGCAGTACTTC. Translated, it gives CASSSFSGGAGEQYF.

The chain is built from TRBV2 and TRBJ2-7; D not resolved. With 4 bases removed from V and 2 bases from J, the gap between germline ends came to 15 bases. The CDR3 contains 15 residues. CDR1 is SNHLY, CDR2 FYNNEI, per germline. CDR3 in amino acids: CASSADKLNTYEQYF. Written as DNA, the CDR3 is TGTGCCAGCAGTGCGGATAAGCTGAATACCTACGAGCAGTACTTC.